This passage covers 28 T cell receptor delta chains from one sample sequenced in a study of γδ T cells in repeated Plasmodium falciparum infection. TCRdb reanalyzed the multiplex PCR reads using CATT. The sample lists approximately 93,000 delta-chain clones; over 0.75% were seen once. Flow sorting of PBMC yielded separate Vgamma9/Vdelta2+ and Vdelta2-negative gammadelta T cell populations for bulk repertoire analysis. Sequencing was done on a sample of gamma-delta T cells from blood. The receptors here all came from a pool of human donors (malaria-infected and uninfected, not separated).

This clone came up many times. This sequence is one base from a far larger clone and is likely a read error. At the DNA level, this CDR3 is encoded by other sequences in the same sample as well. The chain links TRDV2 to TRDJ1, with 7 bases that match TRDD3. Because TCRdb records no J gene, it was assigned here through a match of the DNA to germline. Looked up from germline, CDR1 is GEAIGNYY and CDR2 is EKD. This CDR3 is 15 amino acids long. CDR3 sequence (DNA): TGTGCCTGTGACGCCGTGGGGGAAAACACTGATAAACTCATCTTT. It encodes CACDAVGENTDKLIF.

On this clone itself: TCRdb shows a much larger clone's protein in place of this DNA's translation, and the two differ at residue 8, likely through a read error; the protein shown is translated from the DNA. The chain employs TRAV38-2/DV8 and TRDJ1; maybe TRDD3 (5 bases). The J gene was not available in TCRdb and was assigned here by matching the DNA to germline segments. The V gene's germline CDR1 is TSESDYY and CDR2 QEAYKQQN. The CDR3 is 16 residues long. With 0 bases removed from V and 3 bases from J, the gap between germline ends came to 15 bases. CDR3 bases: TGTGCTTATAGGAGCGCGCCCTCATCCTGGGCCGATAAACTCATCTTT. Translation gives CAYRSAPSSWADKLIF.

This clone was observed many times. This DNA's translation differs at residue 3 from TCRdb's protein, which comes from a much larger clone; a read error is likely, and the protein shown is translated from the DNA. The chain joins TRDV2 to TRDJ1, with TRDD3 identical over 10 bases. With V trimmed by 9 bases and J by 2 bases, 14 bases remained unmatched. The CDR3 has 16 residues. CDR1 and CDR2 (germline): GEAIGNYY, EKD. CDR3 amino acids: CARVNLGDMATDKLIF. CDR3 DNA sequence: TGTGCCCGTGTCAACCTGGGGGATATGGCGACCGATAAACTCATCTTT.

In the case of this clone: For this DNA, TCRdb reports the protein of a much larger clone, which diverges at residue 4, most likely from a read error; the protein presented here is translated directly from the DNA. In the same sample, other DNA sequences code for this CDR3. The V gene is TRDV2, but the J gene lacks a call; the table names TRDD3, a call not compared with the DNA. Germline V gene lookup returns CDR1 GEAIGNYY and CDR2 EKD. The CDR3 consists of 19 residues. As DNA, the CDR3 is TGTGCCTGTGGCCCCCTGGGGGGGGCCCCTTCCGAGGTGGACAGCAAGCTCATCTTT. Translating gives CACGPLGGAPSEVDSKLIF.

This clone was detected only a few times. TCRdb's entry gives the protein of a much larger clone, which mismatches this DNA's translation at residue 15, likely from a read error; the protein reported here is translated from the DNA. The gene calls are TRDV1 and TRDJ1; D is unclear. No J gene was available from TCRdb, and it was assigned here by a germline match of the DNA. The CDR3 extends over 19 amino acids. In germline, CDR1 is TSWWSYY, CDR2 QGS. The CDR3 DNA follows: TGTGCTCTTGGGGAACTGGACGGTACGTTAACTGTGTACACCGGTAAACTCATCTTT. It yields the protein CALGELDGTLTVYTGKLIF.

Only a few counts were recorded for this clone. It is likely a read error: a sequence one base away is far more abundant. In the same sample, other DNA sequences code for this CDR3. The chain links TRDV1 to TRDJ1; 11 positions match TRDD3. This CDR3 has 25 amino acids. The J segment lost 7 bases and the V segment lost 0 bases, leaving 34 bases of the junction unmatched. Germline V lookup: CDR1 TSWWSYY, CDR2 QGS. CDR3: CALGELCSYSRPSDAGGYRSVKLIF. CDR3 DNA sequence: TGTGCTCTTGGGGAACTATGTTCCTACTCTCGTCCGTCGGACGCTGGGGGATACCGGTCGGTTAAACTCATCTTT.

A word on this clone: This DNA's translation and the protein TCRdb lists, from a much larger clone, do not match at residue 6, likely due to a read error; the protein shown is translated from the DNA. The rearrangement joins TRDV2 to TRDJ1, with 13 positions matching TRDD3. In the absence of a J gene in TCRdb, the DNA was matched to germline to assign it here. There are 20 residues in the CDR3. With 0 bases clipped from V and 0 bases from J, the junction kept 12 bases outside the gene matches. Germline CDR1 reads GEAIGNYY; CDR2 reads EKD. CDR3 protein: CACDTQVLGDTRKDTDKLIF. CDR3 nucleotide sequence: TGTGCCTGTGACACCCAGGTACTGGGGGATACGCGGAAGGACACCGATAAACTCATCTTT.

This clone was seen more than once but under ten times. The protein in TCRdb stems from a much larger clone and differs at residue 13 from this DNA's translation, likely a read error; here the protein is translated from the DNA. V gene TRDV1 combines with J gene TRDJ1; 12 bases fit TRDD3. The CDR3 is 20 amino acids. V was clipped by 0 bases and J by 2 bases; unmatched bases: 13. The germline CDR1 and CDR2 sequences are TSWWSYY and QGS. The CDR3 nucleotides are TGTGCTCTTGGGGAACTGGCCCCCACTGGGGGATACTGCTCAACCGATAAACTCATCTTT. Translation: CALGELAPTGGYCSTDKLIF.

Of note for this clone: TCRdb assigns this DNA the protein of a much larger clone, which departs from its translation at residue 22; this likely reflects a read error, and the protein shown comes from translating the DNA. The V gene was identified as TRDV1, while no J gene was called; whether TRDD3, the table's D call, matches the DNA was not checked. Germline values: CDR1 TSWWSYY, CDR2 QGS. The CDR3 is 23 amino acids. In nucleotides, the CDR3 is TGTGCTCTTGGGTCAGACCTCCCGGGGATCCACTGGGGGATACCGGGGCCCCCCCGGAAACTCACCTTT. Translated, it gives CALGSDLPGIHWGIPGPPRKLTF.

This clone was picked up a small number of times. A far larger clone is off by one base, so a read error is likely. Other nucleotide sequences in the sample specify the same CDR3. This chain links TRDV2 with TRDJ1; D gene unclear. TCRdb does not report a J gene; here it was assigned by matching the DNA to germline references. Per germline, CDR1 GEAIGNYY and CDR2 EKD. The CDR3 totals 15 residues. CDR3 loop: CACDTGGSYTDKLIF. The CDR3, as DNA: TGTGCCTGCGACACCGGCGGGAGCTACACCGATAAACTCATCTTT.

The gene calls are TRDV2 and TRDJ1; 9 nucleotides match TRDD3. TCRdb leaves out the J gene; it was filled in here by matching the DNA to germline. The junction had 17 bases not matched to a gene; V was cut back by 3 bases and J by 4 bases. Germline values: CDR1 GEAIGNYY, CDR2 EKD. The CDR3 has 18 residues. CDR3 in amino acids: CACDVNLGDPRIGDKLIF. The CDR3 region has the DNA TGTGCCTGTGACGTAAACCTGGGGGATCCCCGAATAGGCGATAAACTCATCTTT.

Comments on this clone: With a much larger clone just one base away, this may be a read error. There is no J gene call, but TRDV1 is given as the V gene; the table's TRDD3 call for D was not verified on the DNA. The CDR3 runs to 20 residues. Germline loops: CDR1 TSWWSYY, CDR2 QGS. The CDR3 reads CALGVANWGIRFLYTDKLTF. CDR3 bases: TGTGCTCTTGGGGTCGCTAACTGGGGGATACGGTTCCTGTACACCGATAAACTCACCTTT.

This clone occurred a few times. A far larger clone is only one base removed, so a read error is likely. Other DNA sequences in the sample encode the same CDR3. This chain uses TRDV2 with TRDJ1; D unresolved. Germline matching of the DNA provided the J gene here, since TCRdb leaves it blank. V gave up 0 bases and J gave up 0 bases, with 10 bases separating them. Looked up from germline, CDR1 is GEAIGNYY and CDR2 is EKD. This CDR3 contains 15 residues. DNA of the CDR3: TGTGCCTGTGACACCGTTGGACAATACACCGATAAACTCATCTTT. Residues: CACDTVGQYTDKLIF.

In regard to this clone: A far more abundant clone sits one base away, making this likely a read error. Other DNA sequences within the sample encode an identical CDR3. V usage is TRDV2 and J usage is TRDJ1; 11 bases fit TRDD3. The J gene is not listed in TCRdb, so it was assigned here from a DNA match to germline. Germline assignment: CDR1 GEAIGNYY and CDR2 EKD. CDR3 length equals 21 residues. V gave up 1 base and J gave up 1 base; unmatched junction bases: 19. CDR3 loop: CACDTVLLGDKRGRSTDKLIF. The CDR3 DNA reads as TGTGCCTGTGACACTGTTCTACTGGGGGATAAAAGGGGTCGGAGCACCGATAAACTCATCTTT.

This clone was detected a few times. TCRdb shows a much larger clone's protein in place of this DNA's translation, and the two differ at residue 9, likely through a read error; the protein shown is translated from the DNA. V and J are TRAV36/DV7 and TRDJ1; 9 bases align to TRDD3. The J gene, left out of TCRdb, was set here by checking the DNA against germline. CDR1 and CDR2 from the germline V gene are VTNFRS and LTSSGIE (reference sequence). The CDR3 loop spans 16 amino acids. V lost 4 bases, J lost 0 bases, and 10 bases stayed unmatched. The CDR3 DNA follows: TGTGCTGTGTCCAATACTGGGGGACATTACACCGATAAACTCATCTTT. Amino acids: CAVSNTGGHYTDKLIF.

This clone showed up many times. This likely traces to a read error, being one base from a far larger clone. This specimen includes other DNA sequences encoding the same CDR3. The chain uses TRDV2 and TRDJ1, with unresolved D. The CDR3 totals 15 residues. The germline V gene encodes CDR1 GEAIGNYY and CDR2 EKD. CDR3 DNA: TGTGCCTGTGACACCCTGCTAGCCACCACCGATAAGCTCATCTTT. It codes for CACDTLLATTDKLIF.

Many counts were recorded for this clone. TCRdb assigns this DNA the protein of a much larger clone, which departs from its translation at residue 13; this likely reflects a read error, and the protein shown comes from translating the DNA. The V segment is TRDV2, and no J call was made; the D segment call TRDD3 is taken from the table without a DNA check. Germline lookup yields CDR1 GEAIGNYY and CDR2 EKD. The CDR3 covers 15 residues. Here the CDR3 reads CACDTVGDRGDKPIF. The CDR3 bases are TGTGCCTGTGACACCGTGGGGGATAGGGGCGATAAACCCATCTTT.

About this clone itself: The TCRdb record carries a much larger clone's protein, which differs from this DNA's translation at residue 4; a read error is the likely cause, and the protein listed here is the DNA translation. The CDR3 sequence is CACNKGDTATSQTDKLIF. For the CDR3, the DNA is TGTGCCTGTAACAAGGGGGATACGGCCACATCGCAGACCGATAAACTCATCTTT. V gene TRDV2 combines with J gene TRDJ1; 10 nucleotides match TRDD3. In the absence of a J gene in TCRdb, the DNA was matched to germline to assign it here. The CDR3 has 18 amino acids. Losses at the gene ends were 6 bases for V and 2 bases for J; bases not matched to a gene: 17. Per germline, CDR1 GEAIGNYY and CDR2 EKD.

The sample holds a few counts of this clone. The protein TCRdb gives is from a much larger clone and does not agree with this DNA's translation at residue 5, likely a read error; the protein shown here comes from the DNA. This chain connects TRDV1 to TRDJ1; maybe TRDD3 (5 bases). Because TCRdb records no J gene, it was assigned here through a match of the DNA to germline. The CDR3 covers 18 residues. Germline loops: CDR1 TSWWSYY, CDR2 QGS. V lost 9 bases and J 0 bases, leaving 26 bases between the germline ends. Here the CDR3 reads CALKRGGPPRPYTDKLIF. Written as DNA, the CDR3 is TGTGCTCTCAAAAGAGGGGGCCCCCCACGTCCGTACACCGATAAACTCATCTTT.

Note on this clone: TCRdb assigns this DNA the protein of a much larger clone, which departs from its translation at residue 8; this likely reflects a read error, and the protein shown comes from translating the DNA. The CDR3 region has the DNA TGTGCTCTTGGGACTCTTAGAGTAGGTGGTTGGGGGATACAACAACTCATCTTT. This encodes CALGTLRVGGWGIQQLIF. This chain uses TRDV1 with TRDJ1; TRDD3 agrees at 10 bases. TCRdb carries no J gene annotation; the J gene was assigned here by matching the DNA with germline. The CDR3 has 18 amino acids. CDR1 and CDR2 (germline): TSWWSYY, QGS. V shed 5 bases and J 9 bases; nucleotides not matched to a gene: 21.

This clone was detected many times. This chain joins TRDV1 and TRDJ1; a possible D gene is TRDD3 (6 bases). No J segment appears in TCRdb, so it was assigned here by matching the sequence to germline. Germline CDR1 reads TSWWSYY; CDR2 reads QGS. The CDR3 consists of 16 residues. V was clipped by 1 base and J by 3 bases, with 15 bases between them. CDR3 residues: CALGERSLRGSDKLIF. The CDR3 DNA reads as TGTGCTCTTGGGGAACGGAGCTTGCGGGGATCCGATAAACTCATCTTT.

The sample holds a few counts of this clone. The translation of this DNA and the TCRdb protein of a much larger clone differ at residue 14, probably owing to a read error; the protein shown here is translated from the DNA. The rearrangement uses TRDV1 and TRDJ1; D uncertain. The CDR3 covers 18 residues. Germline V gene data show CDR1 as TSWWSYY and CDR2 as QGS. CDR3 DNA: TGTGCTCTTGGGGACCACTACGTCCCCAGGGAGTACACCGGTAAACTCATCTTT. It translates to CALGDHYVPREYTGKLIF.

There are many counts of this clone. The chain employs TRDV1 and TRDJ1; D is possibly TRDD2 (6 bases). Trimming took 3 bases from V and 1 from J, leaving 21 bases between them. The CDR3 loop spans 18 amino acids. CDR1 is TSWWSYY and CDR2 is QGS in the germline V gene. The CDR3 sequence: CALGDYFLAREGTDKLIF. The CDR3 DNA follows: TGTGCTCTTGGGGACTACTTCCTGGCACGCGAGGGCACCGATAAACTCATCTTT.

This clone was observed a few times. The amino acid sequence in TCRdb belongs to a much larger clone and departs from this DNA's translation at residue 7, likely a sequencing read error; the sequence shown is translated from the DNA. This chain connects TRDV2 to TRDJ1, with 11 bases fitting TRDD3. The J gene was not available in TCRdb and was assigned here by matching the DNA to germline segments. V gave up 8 bases and J gave up 9 bases; unmatched junction bases: 19. Per the germline V gene, CDR1 is GEAIGNYY and CDR2 is EKD. The CDR3 totals 16 residues. This chain's CDR3 is CASPLNILGDILELIF. DNA for the CDR3: TGTGCCTCTCCCCTCAACATACTGGGGGATATATTGGAACTCATCTTT.

Turning to this clone: This DNA's translation and the protein TCRdb lists, from a much larger clone, do not match at residue 5, likely due to a read error; the protein shown is translated from the DNA. This chain links TRDV1 with TRDJ1; D perhaps matches TRDD3 (5 bases). Germline lookup yields CDR1 TSWWSYY and CDR2 QGS. The CDR3 sequence is 19 residues long. Trimming cost V 5 bases and J 3 bases, with 28 bases left between them. The CDR3 sequence is CALGKGRQATKGESDKLIF. DNA of the CDR3: TGTGCTCTTGGGAAAGGACGACAAGCGACGAAAGGGGAGTCCGATAAACTCATCTTT.

A note on this clone: The protein held in TCRdb is that of a much larger clone and does not match this DNA's translation at residue 6, likely because of a read error; the protein shown is translated from the DNA. The chain combines TRDV2 with TRDJ3; D is perhaps TRDD3 (6 bases). Assignment of the J gene here rests on matching the DNA to germline, because TCRdb gives none. There are 26 residues in the CDR3. V lost 3 bases and J 0 bases, leaving 38 bases between the germline ends. CDR1 is GEAIGNYY and CDR2 is EKD in the germline V gene. The DNA for the CDR3 is TGTGCCTGTGACCCGGTTTCCCTTCAATCACCTGGGGACCACCTAAGAAACTCCTGGGACACCCGACAGATGTTTTTC. This codes for CACDPVSLQSPGDHLRNSWDTRQMFF.

About this clone: TCRdb's entry gives the protein of a much larger clone, which mismatches this DNA's translation at residue 18, likely from a read error; the protein reported here is translated from the DNA. For the V gene the call is TRDV1; the J gene has no call; the DNA was not used to check the table's D call, TRDD3. The CDR3 has 19 residues. The germline CDR1 and CDR2 sequences are TSWWSYY and QGS. CDR3 DNA sequence: TGTGCTCTTGGGGGATGGTACTGGGGGATACCCGGCCCGTCCGATAAACTCACCTTT. Translating gives CALGGWYWGIPGPSDKLTF.

In regard to this clone: This likely traces to a read error, being one base from a far larger clone. This same CDR3 is encoded by further DNA sequences in the sample. Here the CDR3 DNA reads TGTGCTCTTGGAGAAAGTACTGAACAGGCTACGTCCTACCCTCACTGGTATATGGGCACCGATAAACTCATCTTT. It encodes CALGESTEQATSYPHWYMGTDKLIF. This chain uses TRDV1 with TRDJ1; the D gene is possibly TRDD2 (6 bases). The J gene was missing in TCRdb and was found by matching the end of the DNA to germline. The CDR3 length is 25 residues. V gave up 6 bases and J gave up 1 base, with 45 bases separating them. The germline V gene has CDR1 TSWWSYY and CDR2 QGS.